Listed here are 23 T cell receptor beta chains from one sample, sequenced in a study of blood T cell repertoires in COVID-19. Libraries were prepared by immunoSEQ multiplex PCR; TCRdb keeps only in-frame clonotypes and omits some of them. The profile covers some 330,000 clones, with approximately 88% appearing a single time and 3% to 4% taken by the ten largest. The specimen sequenced was peripheral blood. The source is a woman between 45 and 65 years old with active or convalescent COVID-19.

The table lists this clone with a count of one. The genes are TRBV5-3 and TRBJ1-2, with 7 nucleotides matching TRBD1. TRBV5-3 is reported as an ORF; its role is uncertain. The J segment lost 7 bases and the V segment lost 4 bases, leaving 13 bases of the junction unmatched. This CDR3 comprises 15 residues. The CDR3 sequence: CARSPPIDREGGYTF. The CDR3 DNA reads TGTGCCAGAAGCCCCCCAATAGACAGGGAAGGTGGCTACACCTTC.

With regard to this clone: Compared with germline, one end of the junction differs, possibly owing to a read error. J is TRBJ2-7 and V is TRBV6-2 or TRBV6-3, with 9 bases that match TRBD1. CDR1 is MNHEY, CDR2 SVGEGT, per germline. The CDR3 loop spans 12 amino acids. CDR3 in amino acids: CASSRDGQGWAF. Written as DNA, the CDR3 is TGTGCCAGCAGTCGAGACGGACAGGGGTGGGCCTTC.

This chain joins TRBV12-3 or TRBV12-4 and TRBJ1-2; weak D call: TRBD1 (6 bases). The CDR3 totals 13 residues. Trimming shortened V by 5 bases and J by 8 bases, and 15 bases separated the two germline ends. CDR3 DNA: TGTGCCAGCAGTGTCGACAGGTCTGGAGGCTACACCTTC. Translation gives CASSVDRSGGYTF.

V is TRBV27 and J is TRBJ2-5; TRBD1 matches at 10 bases. Trimming at V came to 5 bases and at J to 5 bases, leaving 5 bases not matched to a gene. The germline CDR1 and CDR2 sequences are MNHEY and SMNVEV (reference sequence). The CDR3 totals 14 residues. This CDR3 is CASSPGQGGETQYF. CDR3 sequence (DNA): TGTGCCAGCAGTCCCGGACAGGGGGGCGAGACCCAGTACTTC.

The V call is TRBV11-2, the J call TRBJ2-3; 12 nucleotides agree with TRBD2. The CDR3 covers 15 residues. V was pared by 5 bases and J by 5 bases, with 5 bases of the junction left unmatched. CDR1 is SGHAT, CDR2 FQNNGV, per germline. CDR3 in DNA: TGTGCCAGCAGCCCACTAGCGGGGGGCGTAGATACGCAGTATTTT. It translates to CASSPLAGGVDTQYF. The whole variable domain, filled in from reference TRBV11-2 and TRBJ2-3, reads EAGVAQSPRYKIIEKRQSVAFWCNPISGHATLYWYQQILGQGPKLLIQFQNNGVVDDSQLPKDRFSAERLKGVDSTLKIQPAKLEDSAVYLCASSPLAGGVDTQYFGPGTRLTVL.

V and J are TRBV5-1 and TRBJ2-3; weak D call: TRBD2 (5 bases). Trimming took 5 bases from V and 2 from J, leaving 12 bases between them. This CDR3 spans 14 amino acids. Germline lookup yields CDR1 SGHRS and CDR2 YFSETQ. In DNA, the CDR3 is TGCGCCAGCAGAAGCGGTTATAACACAGATACGCAGTATTTT. As protein: CASRSGYNTDTQYF. The full variable domain, its missing parts supplied by reference TRBV5-1 and TRBJ2-3, is KAGVTQTPRYLIKTRGQQVTLSCSPISGHRSVSWYQQTPGQGLQFLFEYFSETQRNKGNFPGRFSGRQFSNSRSEMNVSTLELGDSALYLCASRSGYNTDTQYFGPGTRLTVL.

The genes are TRBV7-2 and TRBJ2-5, with a tentative D call TRBD2 (5 bases). Germline CDR1 SGHTA, CDR2 FQGNSA. Trimming took off 5 bases at V and 2 bases at J, with 12 bases between the two ends. This CDR3 is 14 amino acids long. CDR3 protein: CASSPTAVQETQYF. The CDR3 DNA is TGTGCCAGCAGCCCCACAGCGGTACAAGAGACCCAGTACTTC.

The rearrangement links TRBV27 to TRBJ2-2; possible D gene TRBD1, 5 bases. The CDR3 has 15 amino acids. CDR1 MNHEY and CDR2 SMNVEV come from the germline V gene (reference sequence). V lost 2 bases, J lost 3 bases, and 10 bases lay in between. The CDR3 nucleotides are TGTGCCAGCAGTTTAACCAGGGCCGACACCGGGGAGCTGTTTTTT. Amino acids: CASSLTRADTGELFF.

The rearrangement uses TRBV7-3 and TRBJ1-2; possible D gene TRBD1, 5 bases. Germline V gives CDR1 SGHTA, CDR2 FQGTGA. V shed 5 bases and J shed 3 bases, with 10 bases lying between them. CDR3 length: 13 residues. CDR3 bases: TGTGCCAGCAGCAATCCAGGGTACTATGGCTACACCTTC. Residues: CASSNPGYYGYTF.

The rearrangement joins TRBV6-5 to TRBJ2-7; TRBD1 might be the D (6 bases). This CDR3 comprises 14 residues. Germline V lookup: CDR1 MNHEY, CDR2 SVGAGI. The V and J ends lost 5 bases and 0 bases respectively, with 11 bases between them. The chain's CDR3 is CASSPTGNSYEQYF. CDR3 DNA sequence: TGTGCCAGCAGTCCCACAGGGAACTCCTACGAGCAGTACTTC.

V and J are TRBV4-1 and TRBJ2-7; no firm D call. In germline, CDR1 is MGHRA, CDR2 YSYEKL. V lost 3 bases and J 5 bases, leaving 8 bases between the germline ends. This CDR3 is 12 amino acids long. The CDR3 protein is CASSQRVNEQYF. For the CDR3, the DNA is TGCGCCAGCAGCCAGAGAGTTAACGAGCAGTACTTC.

The rearrangement uses TRBV30 and TRBJ1-5, with D possibly matching TRBD1 (5 bases). Germline assignment: CDR1 GTSNPN and CDR2 SVGIG (reference sequence). V lost 5 bases to trimming and J lost 0 bases, with 17 bases between them. This CDR3 contains 16 residues. The CDR3 spells CAWETGTRGSNQPQHF. Here the CDR3 DNA reads TGTGCCTGGGAGACGGGGACTCGGGGTAGCAATCAGCCCCAGCATTTT.

This clone has just one count. The V call is TRBV14, the J call TRBJ1-2; D gene uncertain. The germline gives CDR1 SGHDN, CDR2 FVKESK. There are 13 residues in the CDR3. V shed 2 bases and J shed 8 bases, with 12 bases lying between them. This CDR3 reads CASSQIAVHGYTF. As DNA, the CDR3 is TGTGCCAGCAGCCAAATCGCGGTGCACGGCTACACCTTC.

The J gene is TRBJ2-7, the V gene TRBV12-5; 11 bases align to TRBD1. The length of the CDR3 is 16 residues. Per germline, CDR1 LGHNT and CDR2 FRNRAP. With V trimmed by 0 bases and J by 5 bases, 6 bases remained unmatched. The CDR3 DNA sequence: TGTGCTAGTGGTTTGGTCGGGACAGGGGGGTCCCACGAGCAGTACTTC. Its translation is CASGLVGTGGSHEQYF.

This chain joins TRBV7-3 and TRBJ1-6; D may be TRBD1 (5 bases). V lost 5 bases and J 9 bases, leaving 14 bases between the germline ends. Germline-derived CDR1 and CDR2 are SGHTA and FQGTGA. The CDR3 is made up of 14 amino acids. The CDR3 DNA sequence: TGTGCCAGCAGCACGCAGGGATTTGGTTCACCCCTCCACTTT. Encoded protein: CASSTQGFGSPLHF.

V gene TRBV30 combines with J gene TRBJ1-4; maybe TRBD1 (5 bases). The germline V gene encodes CDR1 GTSNPN and CDR2 SVGIG (reference sequence). CDR3 size: 15 residues. V was shortened by 0 bases and J by 8 bases, with 16 bases between the two germline ends. CDR3 nucleotide sequence: TGTGCCTGGAGTGTACTGGGGGGGAGTAGCGAAAAACTGTTTTTT. It encodes CAWSVLGGSSEKLFF.

CDR3 loop: CASSQAEETQYF. The DNA of the CDR3 is TGTGCCAGCAGCCAAGCCGAAGAGACCCAGTACTTC. The V call is TRBV3-1 (or the pseudogene TRBV3-2), the J call TRBJ2-5, with no clear D. The CDR3 consists of 12 residues. Germline CDR1 reads LGHDT; CDR2 reads YNNKEL (reference sequence). Trimming stripped 1 base from V and 3 bases from J, with 3 bases between.

The J gene is TRBJ2-1, the V gene TRBV13, with D maybe TRBD1 (7 bases). The length of the CDR3 is 13 residues. Between the trimmed V and J ends, which lost 3 bases and 8 bases, there was a span of 11 bases. The germline CDR1 and CDR2 sequences are PRHDT and FYEKMQ (reference sequence). The CDR3: CASSFSGGHEQFF. The CDR3 coding sequence is TGTGCCAGCAGCTTCTCAGGGGGGCATGAGCAGTTCTTC.

The genes are TRBV6-2 or TRBV6-3 and TRBJ2-4; 7 bases agree with TRBD2. V dropped 4 bases and J dropped 5; count of bases not matched to a gene: 8. There are 15 residues in the CDR3. Germline CDR1 and CDR2: MNHEY and SVGEGT. The CDR3 loop reads CASSSSRGGENIQYF. The CDR3 DNA is TGTGCCAGCAGTTCCTCCCGCGGGGGTGAAAACATTCAGTACTTC.

The J gene is TRBJ2-3, the V gene TRBV9; the match to TRBD2 covers 12 bases. Germline CDR1 SGDLS, CDR2 YYNGEE. Germline trimming cut 4 bases from V and 0 bases from J; bases unmatched to any gene: 12. The CDR3 has 19 residues. For the CDR3, the DNA is TGTGCCAGCAGCTCTCGGCCCCCGACTAGCGGGGGTAGCACAGATACGCAGTATTTT. This codes for CASSSRPPTSGGSTDTQYF.

The rearrangement joins TRBV27 to TRBJ2-3; 9 nucleotides match TRBD1. V trimming: 6 bases; J trimming: 2 bases; junction bases outside the gene matches: 9. The germline CDR1 and CDR2 sequences are MNHEY and SMNVEV (reference sequence). CDR3 length: 16 amino acids. CDR3 sequence reads: CASRPPGQGVTDTQYF. The CDR3 DNA is TGTGCCAGCAGGCCACCGGGACAGGGAGTCACAGATACGCAGTATTTT.

The chain links TRBV25-1 to TRBJ2-7; no definite D call. V lost 5 bases and J 7 bases, leaving 9 bases between the germline ends. The CDR3 loop spans 11 amino acids. CDR1 is MGHDK and CDR2 is SYGVNS in the germline V gene. Here the CDR3 reads CASSQVKEQYF. CDR3 coding DNA: TGTGCCAGCAGTCAGGTGAAAGAGCAGTACTTC.

The CDR3 reads CASSSSGGQPQHF. CDR3 nucleotides: TGTGCCAGCAGTTCGTCTGGAGGTCAGCCCCAGCATTTT. The chain uses TRBV6-6 and TRBJ1-5; D uncertain. Germline CDR1 is MNHNY and CDR2 is SVGAGI (reference sequence). The CDR3 extends over 13 amino acids. Trimming removed 4 bases from V and 6 bases from J, with 10 bases in between.